This T cell receptor (beta chain) was retrieved from a study of blood T cell repertoires in COVID-19. Study as a whole: Samples taken during acute and convalescent COVID-19 were collected in the United States, Italy and Spain. PBMCs, B-cell-depleted T cells, or T cells provided the cDNA or gDNA that made up the material.

Repertoires were generated with immunoSEQ multiplex PCR, while TCRdb's copy carries only in-frame clones and drops some. The table has approximately 110,000 clones, 88% seen once. Germline lookup yields CDR1 MNHEY and CDR2 SVGEGT. The CDR3 consists of 14 residues. After removal of 6 bases from V and 5 bases from J, the junction contained 10 bases not matched to a gene. The genes are TRBV6-2 or TRBV6-3 and TRBJ2-7; 7 bases line up with TRBD1. The receptor was isolated from a woman in her 70s who had recovered from COVID-19. The sequencing input was peripheral blood. The CDR3 DNA follows: TGTGCCAGCAGCCCACAGGGGAACCGAAACGAGCAGTACTTC. Its translation: CASSPQGNRNEQYF.